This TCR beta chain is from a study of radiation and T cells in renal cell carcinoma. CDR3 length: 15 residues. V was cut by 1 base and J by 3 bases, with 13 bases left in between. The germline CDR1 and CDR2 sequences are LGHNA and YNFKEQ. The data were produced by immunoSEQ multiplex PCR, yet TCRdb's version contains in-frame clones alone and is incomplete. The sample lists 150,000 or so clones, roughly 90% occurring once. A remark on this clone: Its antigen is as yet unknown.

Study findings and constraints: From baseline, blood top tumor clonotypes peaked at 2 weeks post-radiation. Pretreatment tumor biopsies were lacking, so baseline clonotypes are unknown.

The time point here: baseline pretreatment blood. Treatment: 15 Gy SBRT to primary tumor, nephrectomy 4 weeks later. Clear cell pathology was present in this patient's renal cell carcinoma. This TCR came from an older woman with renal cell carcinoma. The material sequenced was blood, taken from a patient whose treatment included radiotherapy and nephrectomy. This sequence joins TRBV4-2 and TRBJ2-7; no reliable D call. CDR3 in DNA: TGTGCCAGCAGCCAAGTTCGGTCCCGGTTCTACGAGCAGTACTTC. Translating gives CASSQVRSRFYEQYF.